The 5 T cell receptor beta chains below were found in one sample sequenced in a study of T cells after yellow fever vaccination. TCRdb analysed the 5' RACE reads with MiXCR anew, one entry per CDR3 protein. Among 450,000 to 550,000 distinct CDR3 sequences listed, less than 25% were seen once. This specimen consisted of PBMCs, obtained roughly 20 days after the first yellow fever vaccination. The receptors shown here come from a man between 18 and 29 years old who received the YFV17D yellow fever vaccine.

This clonotype occurred a few times. V gene TRBV29-1 combines with J gene TRBJ1-2, with TRBD1 as a possible D gene (6 bases). The ends were cut back, 2 bases at V and 1 base at J, with 20 bases in the middle. This CDR3 contains 17 residues. Germline V gene data show CDR1 as SQVTM and CDR2 as ANQGSEA. The CDR3 sequence: CSVEPRQAILNNYGYTF. The CDR3 DNA follows: TGCAGCGTTGAACCTAGACAGGCGATCTTGAATAACTATGGCTACACCTTC.

The chain couples TRBV20-1 to TRBJ2-2; unclear D gene. Trimming took 2 bases from V and 8 from J, leaving 12 bases between them. Germline values: CDR1 DFQATT, CDR2 SNEGSKA (reference sequence). The CDR3 extends over 13 amino acids. CDR3 nucleotide sequence: TGCAGTGCTAGAAATGCTCGGGCGGGGGAGCTGTTTTTT. It yields the protein CSARNARAGELFF.

This clonotype was recorded many times. J is TRBJ2-1 and V is TRBV12-3 or TRBV12-4; D is possibly TRBD2 (6 bases). Trimming stripped 4 bases from V and 0 bases from J, with 13 bases between. CDR3 length: 16 amino acids. CDR3 in DNA: TGTGCCAGCAGTTGGGGGGACCTCAGCTCCTACAATGAGCAGTTCTTC. This codes for CASSWGDLSSYNEQFF.

Only a few counts were recorded for this clonotype. The V gene is TRBV20-1, the J gene TRBJ2-5, with D unclear. V was shortened by 0 bases and J by 1 base, with 6 bases between the two germline ends. The germline V gene encodes CDR1 DFQATT and CDR2 SNEGSKA (reference sequence). The CDR3 is made up of 13 amino acids. CDR3 protein: CSAREWTQETQYF. The CDR3 DNA follows: TGCAGTGCTAGAGAATGGACCCAAGAGACCCAGTACTTC.

This clonotype has more than one count but fewer than ten. The chain uses TRBV20-1 and TRBJ1-6, with D tentatively TRBD1 (6 bases). Germline V gives CDR1 DFQATT, CDR2 SNEGSKA (reference sequence). V gave up 5 bases and J gave up 10 bases, with 12 bases separating them. The CDR3 is 12 amino acids. Here the CDR3 reads CSAERGASPLHF. The CDR3 DNA is TGCAGTGCTGAAAGGGGGGCCTCACCCCTCCACTTT.